This T cell receptor beta chain was recorded in a study of T cells in Graves' hyperthyroidism and ophthalmopathy. Study-level findings and limits: Blood samples included most of the expanded thyroid clonotypes exceeding 0.001. Ophthalmopathy was separated from stable hyperthyroidism by a 13 V-J model.

Germline V gene lookup returns CDR1 SGHVS and CDR2 FQNEAQ. The CDR3 spans 16 residues. Amplified TCR beta CDR3 regions came from RNA transcripts. With the HTBI primer set, the TCR CDR3 went through a first round of RT-PCR. TCRdb re-analysed the multiplex PCR reads in MiXCR, keeping a single row per CDR3 protein. The data show 700,000 or so distinct CDR3 sequences, with approximately 16% seen just once and under 8.5% held by the top ten. It was uncontrolled infection, other autoimmune disease, pregnancy or lactation that excluded patients. Clinical symptoms, serum thyroxine and TRAb, thyroid ultrasound and orbital computed tomography together formed the diagnostic basis. In its sample, this clonotype was seen a few times. Antigen specificity is unknown. At one end, the junction sequence differs from germline, possibly due to a read error.

The gene calls are TRBV7-8 and TRBJ2-1; unclear D gene. This TCR came from a man younger than 30 with Graves' hyperthyroidism. Sequencing was performed on blood. CDR3 in amino acids: CASSPTPSLSCNEQFF. The CDR3 DNA reads as TGTGCCAGCAGCCCTACCCCGTCACTCTCCTGCAATGAGCAGTTCTTC.